This T cell receptor beta chain was documented in a study of OX40 agonist ivuxolimab in advanced cancers. Overall study: Earlier treatment with anti-PD-1, anti-PD-L1 or anti-CTLA-4 was permitted, and roughly 40% had received some.

Only one count was recorded for this clone. The target antigen is unknown. The cohort excluded patients with autoimmune disease history or systemic immunosuppression. Assay used: immunoSEQ multiplex PCR; TCRdb lists only in-frame clones, some missing. The sample contains about 48,000 clones, 80% to 95% of which appear only once. The CDR3 consists of 15 residues. Germline loops: CDR1 SGDLS, CDR2 YYNGEE. The junction had 2 bases not matched to a gene; V was cut back by 3 bases and J by 3 bases. Study-wide points: More expanded clones were seen, on average, in CD8+ T cells than in CD4+.

This TCR came from an adult with an advanced solid tumor such as melanoma, head and neck, liver or kidney cancer. The sequencing used CD4+ or CD8+ T cells sorted from blood, collected in a trial of the OX40 agonist ivuxolimab. This chain joins TRBV9 and TRBJ2-2; 10 bases are a match to TRBD2. CDR3 DNA: TGTGCCAGCAGCGCTAGCGGGGGTTACACCGGGGAGCTGTTTTTT. Protein: CASSASGGYTGELFF.